This T cell receptor beta chain originates from a study of blood T cell repertoires in COVID-19. Study details: The United States, Italy and Spain supplied acute and convalescent COVID-19 samples. PBMCs, B-cell-depleted T cells, or T cells provided the cDNA or gDNA that made up the material.

The assay was immunoSEQ multiplex PCR, and TCRdb's table has in-frame clones only and misses some. The sample lists around 300,000 clones, roughly nine tenths seen once, with 0.94% in the top ten. The CDR3 sequence is 13 residues long. The chain uses TRBV21-1 and TRBJ2-1; TRBD2, as called in the table, went unchecked against the DNA. TRBV21-1 is a pseudogene locus. The sample consisted of peripheral blood. The TCR originated in a woman in her thirties or forties who had recovered from COVID-19. The CDR3 loop reads CARGLVLVHEQFF. The CDR3 DNA reads TGTGCCAGAGGACTAGTTTTGGTCCATGAGCAGTTCTTC.